These 15 T cell receptor beta chains were sequenced from one sample in a study of beta chain features in type 1 diabetes (dated by TCRdb to the late 2010s). What the research found in general, with its limitations: A moderate but significant shortening of TCRB CDR3 length was observed in type 1 diabetes patients in all four CD4+ subsets.

Library prep was done by the immunoSEQ multiplex PCR assay. All of the isolated RNA was reverse transcribed with the High Capacity cDNA Reverse Transcription Kit, so expressed TCRB transcripts were sequenced. Held by TCRdb, this immuneACCESS table contains in-frame sequences only and omits some clones. Under half of the omission traces to an unresolved V gene where checked; the cause of the rest is unknown. Recorded for this sample are about 300,000 clones; about 13% of them occurred a single time. The top ten clonotypes cover roughly 0.015% of the sample. Antigens for these TCRs are unknown. The specimen was naive CD4+ T cells from blood. This specimen's cell subset or site label, per the study, means: true naive CD4+ T cells. Receptors were obtained from a woman between 18 and 29 years old with type 1 diabetes.

The V gene is TRBV7-8, the J gene TRBJ2-3, with D possibly TRBD2 on 5 matching bases. Deletions cut 1 base from V and 6 bases from J, with 11 bases between. From germline, CDR1 is SGHVS and CDR2 FQNEAQ. The CDR3 totals 14 residues. The CDR3, as DNA: TGTGCCAGCAGCTTAGAAGGGAGTTTGGATACGCAGTATTTT. This sequence encodes CASSLEGSLDTQYF.

This clone was counted only a few times. This same CDR3 is encoded by further DNA sequences in the sample. The rearrangement links TRBV5-1 to TRBJ2-7; 8 nucleotides match TRBD1. The CDR3 contains 14 residues. Looked up from germline, CDR1 is SGHRS and CDR2 is YFSETQ. J was trimmed by 0 bases and V by 3 bases; bases with no gene match: 2. For the CDR3, the DNA is TGCGCCAGCAGCTCGACAGGGGCCTCCTACGAGCAGTACTTC. It is translated as CASSSTGASYEQYF.

The V and J genes are TRBV5-4 and TRBJ2-1; a possible D gene is TRBD2 (6 bases). With 6 bases removed from V and 0 bases from J, the gap between germline ends came to 13 bases. The CDR3 contains 15 residues. Per germline, CDR1 SGHNT and CDR2 YYREEE (reference sequence). The CDR3 DNA follows: TGTGCCAGCACGCCTAGCGCCCGCTCCTACAATGAGCAGTTCTTC. This translates into CASTPSARSYNEQFF. Variable domain in full (rest from reference TRBV5-4 and TRBJ2-1): ETGVTQSPTHLIKTRGQQVTLRCSSQSGHNTVSWYQQALGQGPQFIFQYYREEENGRGNFPPRFSGLQFPNYSSELNVNALELDDSALYLCASTPSARSYNEQFFGPGTRLTVL.

This chain connects TRBV30 to TRBJ2-3; D may be TRBD2 (5 bases). The CDR3 loop spans 11 amino acids. CDR1 GTSNPN and CDR2 SVGIG come from the germline V gene (reference sequence). Trimming left V 4 bases short and J 7 bases short, with 9 bases between. This chain's CDR3 is CAWKSGNTQYF. CDR3 sequence (DNA): TGTGCCTGGAAATCGGGAAATACGCAGTATTTT.

This clone was counted only a few times. The gene calls are TRBV6-1 and TRBJ2-5; 8 positions match TRBD2. The CDR3 spans 18 residues. V shed 1 base and J 0 bases; nucleotides not matched to a gene: 10. The V gene's germline CDR1 is MNHNS and CDR2 SASEGT. Written as DNA, the CDR3 is TGTGCCAGCAGTGAAGGAGGAGTAGCTAGCGGGTACCAAGAGACCCAGTACTTC. The encoded protein is CASSEGGVASGYQETQYF.

V gene TRBV18 combines with J gene TRBJ2-1; possibly TRBD2 for D (5 bases). Trimming left V 2 bases short and J 9 bases short, with 26 bases between. The CDR3 consists of 18 residues. Per germline, CDR1 KGHSH and CDR2 LQKENI. The CDR3 protein is CASSPDRGLLRLRSEQFF. CDR3 DNA sequence: TGTGCCAGCTCACCAGATCGAGGGCTACTCCGCCTACGTAGTGAGCAGTTCTTC. The variable domain in full, completed from reference TRBV18 and TRBJ2-1, reads NAGVMQNPRHLVRRRGQEARLRCSPMKGHSHVYWYRQLPEEGLKFMVYLQKENIIDESGMPKERFSAEFPKEGPSILRIQQVVRGDSAAYFCASSPDRGLLRLRSEQFFGPGTRLTVL.

V is TRBV29-1 and J is TRBJ2-6, with 9 positions matching TRBD1. Germline loops: CDR1 SQVTM, CDR2 ANQGSEA. The V and J ends lost 6 bases and 0 bases, in that order; junction bases with no gene match: 3. The CDR3 covers 15 residues. CDR3 in DNA: TGCAGCGTGACAGGGGGGGCCTCTGGGGCCAACGTCCTGACTTTC. Protein: CSVTGGASGANVLTF.

The table lists this clone with a few counts. The rearrangement joins TRBV7-3 to TRBJ2-7; 7 nucleotides align to TRBD1. This CDR3 is 11 amino acids long. Trimming cost V 4 bases and J 6 bases; bases outside gene matches: 0. Germline CDR1 reads SGHTA; CDR2 reads FQGTGA. The CDR3: CASSSGGEQYF. DNA for the CDR3: TGTGCCAGCAGCTCAGGGGGCGAGCAGTACTTC.

The chain recombines TRBV10-3 with TRBJ2-1; 12 nucleotides agree with TRBD2. Looked up from germline, CDR1 is ENHRY and CDR2 is SYGVKD. V dropped 6 bases and J dropped 8; count of bases not matched to a gene: 2. This CDR3 has 13 residues. DNA of the CDR3: TGTGCCATCAGCCTAGCGGGAGGGGATGAGCAGTTCTTC. Translated: CAISLAGGDEQFF.

This chain joins TRBV6-5 and TRBJ2-2; unclear D gene. V lost 6 bases to trimming and J lost 2 bases, with 4 bases between them. The CDR3 runs to 12 residues. The V gene's germline CDR1 is MNHEY and CDR2 SVGAGI. CDR3 coding DNA: TGTGCCAGCAGCTATAACACCGGGGAGCTGTTTTTT. Amino acids: CASSYNTGELFF.

This clone was seen a few times. The chain employs TRBV27 and TRBJ1-5, with 9 bases lining up with TRBD1. The CDR3 has 16 residues. V lost 2 bases, J lost 1 base, and 3 bases stayed unmatched. Germline-derived CDR1 and CDR2 are MNHEY and SMNVEV (reference sequence). The CDR3 nucleotides read TGTGCCAGCAGTTTAGCTGGGACAGGGAGCAATCAGCCCCAGCATTTT. Encoded protein: CASSLAGTGSNQPQHF.

V usage is TRBV7-3 and J usage is TRBJ2-7, with D possibly being TRBD1 (6 bases). Germline values: CDR1 SGHTA, CDR2 FQGTGA. The V gene lost 5 bases and the J gene lost 0 bases, with 8 bases spanning the gap. The CDR3 covers 13 residues. CDR3 in amino acids: CASSPDSSYEQYF. The CDR3 DNA sequence: TGTGCCAGCAGCCCGGACAGCTCCTACGAGCAGTACTTC.

V and J are TRBV6-5 and TRBJ2-7, with 7 bases matching TRBD1. CDR3 length equals 13 residues. The V gene end was trimmed by 5 bases and the J gene end by 7 bases; junction bases not matched to a gene: 8. Germline lookup yields CDR1 MNHEY and CDR2 SVGAGI. The CDR3 loop reads CASSPSTGREQYV. The CDR3 bases are TGTGCCAGCAGTCCGTCGACAGGGAGAGAGCAGTACGTC.

The chain joins TRBV19 to TRBJ2-1, with no clear D. Germline lookup yields CDR1 LNHDA and CDR2 SQIVND (reference sequence). The CDR3 extends over 16 amino acids. The ends were cut back, 2 bases at V and 0 bases at J, with 11 bases in the middle. The CDR3 reads CASSISARLSYNEQFF. CDR3 in DNA: TGTGCCAGTAGTATATCCGCCAGGCTCTCCTACAATGAGCAGTTCTTC. Filled out from reference TRBV19 and TRBJ2-1, the complete variable domain reads DGGITQSPKYLFRKEGQNVTLSCEQNLNHDAMYWYRQDPGQGLRLIYYSQIVNDFQKGDIAEGYSVSREKKESFPLTVTSAQKNPTAFYLCASSISARLSYNEQFFGPGTRLTVL.

This clone was counted only a few times. This chain connects TRBV29-1 to TRBJ1-2, with 9 nucleotides matching TRBD1. Germline V gives CDR1 SQVTM, CDR2 ANQGSEA. This CDR3 has 13 residues. V lost 3 bases and J lost 5; bases outside the gene matches: 4. The CDR3 DNA follows: TGCAGCGTTGAGTCCGGGACAGGGTATGGCTACACCTTC. Translated, it gives CSVESGTGYGYTF.